The 16 T cell receptor beta chains given below trace back to one sample, sequenced in a study of blood T cell repertoires in COVID-19. Here immunoSEQ multiplex PCR was the method, and the copy in TCRdb shows in-frame clones only, minus some. This repertoire shows about 230,000 clones, more than 65% found once; its top ten account for 2% to 2.5%. Sequenced material: peripheral blood. Receptors originate from a man aged 40-55 years who had recovered from COVID-19.

The V gene is TRBV6-5, the J gene TRBJ1-3; D perhaps matches TRBD1 (6 bases). V was shortened by 6 bases and J by 3 bases, with 12 bases between the two germline ends. Germline CDR1 is MNHEY and CDR2 is SVGAGI. This CDR3 is built from 14 residues. CDR3 nucleotide sequence: TGTGCCAGCAGCAGGGGCACTAATGGAAACACCATATATTTT. It translates to CASSRGTNGNTIYF.

CDR3 loop: CASSPIRQGRLNLNTGELFF. The CDR3, as DNA: TGTGCCAGCTCACCAATAAGACAGGGGCGCCTTAACCTGAACACCGGGGAGCTGTTTTTT. The V gene is TRBV18, the J gene TRBJ2-2, with TRBD1 matching 8 bases. The V gene's germline CDR1 is KGHSH and CDR2 LQKENI. The CDR3 is made up of 20 amino acids. Losses at the gene ends were 2 bases for V and 1 base for J; bases not matched to a gene: 15.

CDR3 in DNA: TGTGCCACGCGGACAGGGATGGCCACCGGGGAGCTGTTTTTT. This sequence encodes CATRTGMATGELFF. The rearrangement uses TRBV10-3 and TRBJ2-2; 8 bases fit TRBD1. The CDR3 is 14 residues long. V shed 10 bases and J 4 bases; nucleotides not matched to a gene: 8. Germline-derived CDR1 and CDR2 are ENHRY and SYGVKD.

This chain uses TRBV30 with TRBJ1-4; D not resolved. This CDR3 region has 15 residues. V dropped 4 bases and J dropped 0 bases, with 12 bases sitting between them. CDR1 is GTSNPN, CDR2 SVGIG, per germline (reference sequence). The CDR3 DNA reads as TGTGCCTGGAAAGCGACGCGAGCAACTAATGAAAAACTGTTTTTT. Translation: CAWKATRATNEKLFF.

The gene calls are TRBV6-5 and TRBJ1-6; D is uncertain. CDR1 MNHEY and CDR2 SVGAGI come from the germline V gene. The CDR3 sequence is 14 residues long. Trimming cost V 0 bases and J 9 bases, with 9 bases left between them. This CDR3 reads CASSYSSRVSPLHF. CDR3 DNA sequence: TGTGCCAGCAGTTACTCCTCACGGGTTTCACCCCTCCACTTT.

The V call is TRBV7-9, the J call TRBJ2-3; D is unresolved. V lost 5 bases, J lost 3 bases, and 9 bases lay in between. Per the germline V gene, CDR1 is SEHNR and CDR2 is FQNEAQ (reference sequence). The CDR3 runs 13 residues. The chain's CDR3 is CASSVLTTDTQYF. The DNA for the CDR3 is TGTGCCAGCAGCGTGCTCACAACAGATACGCAGTATTTT.

The V gene is TRBV3-1 (or the pseudogene TRBV3-2), the J gene TRBJ1-2, with TRBD1 identical over 7 bases. The CDR3 is made up of 16 amino acids. Germline V CDR1 and CDR2: LGHDT, YNNKEL (reference sequence). Unmatched junction bases numbered 14, after V lost 4 bases and J lost 6 bases. The CDR3 DNA reads TGTGCCAGCAGCCCCGGAAGGGGTAGGGGGCAAGATGGCTACACCTTC. It translates to CASSPGRGRGQDGYTF.

This clone appeared a single time. The chain employs TRBV2 and TRBJ2-7, with D maybe TRBD1 (5 bases). Germline CDR1 and CDR2: SNHLY and FYNNEI. Trimming removed 7 bases from V and 0 bases from J, with 16 bases in between. The CDR3 length is 15 residues. Here the CDR3 reads CASTQQWGNSYEQYF. In DNA, the CDR3 is TGTGCCAGCACTCAGCAGTGGGGCAACTCCTACGAGCAGTACTTC. Combining the CDR3 with reference TRBV2 and TRBJ2-7 gives the whole variable domain EPEVTQTPSHQVTQMGQEVILRCVPISNHLYFYWYRQILGQKVEFLVSFYNNEISEKSEIFDDQFSVERPDGSNFTLKIRSTKLEDSAMYFCASTQQWGNSYEQYFGPGTRLTVT.

The chain uses TRBV6-2 or TRBV6-3 and TRBJ2-3; D remains ambiguous. From germline, CDR1 is MNHEY and CDR2 SVGEGT. V lost 6 bases and J 3 bases, leaving 10 bases between the germline ends. This CDR3 comprises 13 residues. The CDR3 here is CASSKASTDTQYF. CDR3 bases: TGTGCCAGCAGCAAAGCCTCGACAGATACGCAGTATTTT.

This clone was seen a handful of times. The chain links TRBV5-8 to TRBJ2-7, with D possibly TRBD1 on 6 matching bases. V was cut by 0 bases and J by 6 bases, with 13 bases left in between. Germline assignment: CDR1 SGHTS and CDR2 YDEGEE. The CDR3 loop spans 14 amino acids. The CDR3 reads CASSLAQGRGEQYF. The DNA of the CDR3 is TGTGCCAGCAGCTTGGCCCAGGGGAGAGGCGAGCAGTACTTC.

The chain's CDR3 is CASSSSDRAKGTQYF. DNA of the CDR3: TGTGCCAGCAGTTCCTCGGACAGGGCGAAGGGCACGCAGTATTTT. The chain joins TRBV28 to TRBJ2-3, with 8 bases that match TRBD1. The CDR3 sequence is 15 residues long. Germline V gene lookup returns CDR1 MDHEN and CDR2 SYDVKM. V lost 4 bases to trimming and J lost 9 bases; unmatched junction nucleotides: 12.

This chain links TRBV9 with TRBJ2-1; 8 nucleotides agree with TRBD1. Trimming took 4 bases from V and 4 from J; bases not matched to a gene: 4. Germline-derived CDR1 and CDR2 are SGDLS and YYNGEE. The CDR3 runs 14 residues. Here the CDR3 reads CASSSRDRYNEQFF. Written as DNA, the CDR3 is TGTGCCAGCAGCTCCCGGGACAGGTACAATGAGCAGTTCTTC.

The chain links TRBV7-2 to TRBJ1-2; 9 nucleotides line up with TRBD1. This CDR3 has 13 residues. Germline lookup yields CDR1 SGHTA and CDR2 FQGNSA. The J segment lost 6 bases and the V segment lost 6 bases, leaving 5 bases of the junction unmatched. CDR3 amino acids: CASSQDRGHGYTF. For the CDR3, the DNA is TGTGCCAGCAGTCAGGACAGGGGACATGGCTACACCTTC.

The chain joins TRBV4-1 to TRBJ2-1; D call uncertain. There are 12 residues in the CDR3. Between the trimmed V and J ends, which lost 1 base and 14 bases, there was a span of 12 bases. Germline V gene sequence: CDR1 MGHRA, CDR2 YSYEKL. CDR3: CASSQGAPAKFF. CDR3 sequence (DNA): TGCGCCAGCAGCCAAGGGGCCCCTGCAAAGTTCTTC.

V and J are TRBV2 and TRBJ1-5, with 8 bases lining up with TRBD1. V gave up 8 bases and J gave up 0 bases; unmatched junction bases: 15. The CDR3 extends over 18 amino acids. Germline V gene lookup returns CDR1 SNHLY and CDR2 FYNNEI. As DNA, the CDR3 is TGTGCCAGCGGGAGGGACAGGTCTACAATCTATAGCAATCAGCCCCAGCATTTT. Translation: CASGRDRSTIYSNQPQHF.

This clone was picked up one time. The rearrangement uses TRBV10-3 and TRBJ2-5, with 7 positions matching TRBD2. Germline values: CDR1 ENHRY, CDR2 SYGVKD. The CDR3 spans 15 residues. V was pared by 6 bases and J by 3 bases, with 10 bases of the junction left unmatched. Here the CDR3 DNA reads TGTGCCATCAGCGCGCAATCAGCGGGGAAAGAGACCCAGTACTTC. Translating gives CAISAQSAGKETQYF.